The sequence of this T cell receptor (beta chain) was determined in a study of CD4 T cells in relation to SARS-CoV-2 and coronaviruses. Whole-study context: PBMCs were cultured with antigen for nine to eleven days before TCR beta sequencing. General observations from the study: In around 63% of donors, memory CD4+ clonotypes crossrecognized SARS-CoV-2 and at least one common cold coronavirus spike.

In regard to this clone: Its antigen is not identified.

The data were produced by immunoSEQ multiplex PCR, yet TCRdb's version contains in-frame clones alone and is incomplete. The table records about 43,000 clones, roughly 82% of them present only once. This CDR3 is built from 14 residues. The V gene lost 1 base and the J gene lost 2 bases, with 9 bases spanning the gap. Germline V gene data show CDR1 as SGHRS and CDR2 as YFSETQ. The specimen was naive CD4+ T cells from PBMCs, cultured in vitro. As to subset: naive CD4+ T cells isolated by negative enrichment. This TCR came from an adult with COVID-19. The chain carries TRBV5-1 and TRBJ2-5; tentative D call: TRBD1 (5 bases). The CDR3 region is CASSLFAGQETQYF. CDR3 sequence (DNA): TGCGCCAGCAGCTTGTTTGCAGGGCAAGAGACCCAGTACTTC.